This T cell receptor beta chain was captured in a study of blood T cell repertoires in COVID-19. Here immunoSEQ multiplex PCR was the method, and the copy in TCRdb shows in-frame clones only, minus some. The data contain approximately 37,000 clones, about 90% of them singletons. Sequencing input: peripheral blood. The origin of this receptor is a man older than 75 with active COVID-19.

The CDR3 loop reads CASSLALAGGPRRETDTQYF. The CDR3 nucleotides read TGTGCCAGCAGCTTAGCGCTAGCGGGAGGGCCCAGGAGAGAGACAGATACGCAGTATTTT. The J gene is TRBJ2-3, the V gene TRBV7-2; 12 bases align to TRBD2. The ends lost 0 bases at V and 3 bases at J; junction bases unmatched: 13. Per the germline V gene, CDR1 is SGHTA and CDR2 is FQGNSA. The CDR3 loop spans 20 amino acids.